This T cell receptor (beta chain) was documented in a study of breast tumors, draining lymph nodes, adjacent tissues. General study findings and limits: Tumor TCR diversity was below lymph nodes but above nontumor tissue. The data were judged consistent with most tumor T cells coming from lymph node and expanding in tumor. Luminal-like breast cancer showed significantly higher tumor–nontumor repertoire similarity than basal-like.

V lost 7 bases and J lost 0, with 13 bases in between. The CDR3 has 15 amino acids. Each CDR3 protein is one row after TCRdb ran MiXCR on the multiplex PCR reads. The sample contains approximately 180,000 distinct CDR3 sequences, 30% to 40% of which appear only once. Axillary draining lymph nodes of breast cancer patients supplied the node samples. As concerns this clonotype: Its specificity is not known.

Sequencing used axillary lymph node tissue. The receptor was isolated from a female donor with breast cancer. Some clones in this sample may be carry-over from other donors' samples. The V gene is TRBV12-3 or TRBV12-4, the J gene TRBJ1-5, with a tentative D call TRBD1 (5 bases). The CDR3 protein is CASMKGRDSNQPQHF. In DNA, the CDR3 is TGTGCCAGCATGAAGGGCAGGGATAGCAATCAGCCCCAGCATTTT.